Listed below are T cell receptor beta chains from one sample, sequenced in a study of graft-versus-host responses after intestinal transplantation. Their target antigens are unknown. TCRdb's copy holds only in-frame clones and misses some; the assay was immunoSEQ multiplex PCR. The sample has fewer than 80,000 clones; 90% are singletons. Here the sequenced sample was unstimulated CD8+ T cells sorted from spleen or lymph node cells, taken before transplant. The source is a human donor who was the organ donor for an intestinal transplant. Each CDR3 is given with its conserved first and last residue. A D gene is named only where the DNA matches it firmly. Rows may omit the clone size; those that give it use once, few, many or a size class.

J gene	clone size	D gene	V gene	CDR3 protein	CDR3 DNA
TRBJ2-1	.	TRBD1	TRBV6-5	CASSSGTGGGNEQFF	TGTGCCAGCAGCTCCGGGACAGGGGGTGGGAATGAGCAGTTCTTC
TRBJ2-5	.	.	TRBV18	CASSPPGPGETQYF	TGTGCCAGCTCACCACCTGGGCCGGGGGAGACCCAGTACTTC
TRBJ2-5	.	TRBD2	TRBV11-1	CASSSGGEETQYF	TGTGCCAGCAGCTCCGGGGGGGAAGAGACCCAGTACTTC
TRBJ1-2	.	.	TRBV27	CASSYSTGSFYGYTF	TGTGCCAGCAGTTACTCGACAGGTTCCTTCTATGGCTACACCTTC
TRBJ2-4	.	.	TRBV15	CATSVAAKNIQYF	TGTGCCACCAGCGTAGCGGCCAAAAACATTCAGTACTTC
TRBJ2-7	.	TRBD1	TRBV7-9	CAYSGQGTYEQYF	TGTGCATACTCGGGACAGGGAACCTACGAGCAGTACTTC
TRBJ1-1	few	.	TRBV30	CAWTVTMNTEAFF	TGTGCCTGGACGGTAACCATGAACACTGAAGCTTTCTTT
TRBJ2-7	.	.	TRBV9	CASSPGTGAYEQYF	TGTGCCAGCAGCCCGGGGACGGGAGCCTACGAGCAGTACTTC
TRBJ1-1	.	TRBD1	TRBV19	CASIRGSTEAFF	TGTGCCAGTATCAGGGGGTCCACTGAAGCTTTCTTT
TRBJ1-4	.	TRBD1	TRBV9	CASSVDPGTVNEKLFF	TGTGCCAGCAGCGTAGACCCAGGGACAGTCAATGAAAAACTGTTTTTT
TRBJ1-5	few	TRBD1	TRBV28	CASSLWGQENQPQHF	TGTGCCAGCAGTTTATGGGGACAGGAGAATCAGCCCCAGCATTTT
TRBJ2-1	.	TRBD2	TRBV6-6	CASSGLAGNRNEQFF	TGTGCCAGCAGTGGACTAGCGGGAAACAGGAATGAGCAGTTCTTC
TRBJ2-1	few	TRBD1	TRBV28	CASLRTGGYNEQFF	TGTGCCAGCCTGAGGACAGGGGGCTACAATGAGCAGTTCTTC
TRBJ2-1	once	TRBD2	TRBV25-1	CASSELAGVHEQFF	TGTGCCAGCAGTGAGCTAGCGGGAGTCCATGAGCAGTTCTTC
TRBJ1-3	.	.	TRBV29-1	CSVGGGSGNTIYF	TGCAGCGTTGGGGGGGGGTCTGGAAACACCATATATTTT
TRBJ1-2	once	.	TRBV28	CASSFSTNYGYTF	TGTGCCAGCAGTTTTTCTACCAACTATGGCTACACCTTC
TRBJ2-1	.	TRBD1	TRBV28	CASSLGSGTGDNEQFF	TGTGCCAGCAGTTTAGGCTCCGGGACAGGGGACAATGAGCAGTTCTTC
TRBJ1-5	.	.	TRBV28	CASWGLTSPSNQPQHF	TGTGCCAGCTGGGGACTGACGAGCCCTAGCAATCAGCCCCAGCATTTT
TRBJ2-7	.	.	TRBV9	CASSVDVDSSYEQYF	TGTGCCAGCAGCGTAGATGTGGACAGTTCCTACGAGCAGTACTTC
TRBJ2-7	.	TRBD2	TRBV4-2	CASSQDFEGLAVFYEQYF	TGTGCCAGCAGCCAAGATTTCGAAGGACTAGCGGTGTTCTACGAGCAGTACTTC
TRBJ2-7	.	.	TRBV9	CASSAPPGLPHLYEQYF	TGTGCCAGCAGCGCCCCCCCGGGACTCCCTCACCTCTACGAGCAGTACTTC
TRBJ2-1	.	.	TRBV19	CASSAGLLASSYNEQFF	TGTGCCAGTAGCGCGGGACTCCTAGCGAGCTCCTACAATGAGCAGTTCTTC
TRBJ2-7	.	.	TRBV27	CASSFWAGISYEQYF	TGTGCCAGCAGTTTTTGGGCGGGAATCTCCTACGAGCAGTACTTC
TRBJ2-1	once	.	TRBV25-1	CASPGGAGELVREQFF	TGTGCCAGCCCAGGGGGAGCGGGAGAACTAGTAAGGGAGCAGTTCTTC
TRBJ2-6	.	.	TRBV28	CASSSGGAGANVLTF	TGTGCCAGCAGTTCTGGAGGGGCTGGGGCCAACGTCCTGACTTTC
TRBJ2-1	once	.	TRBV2	CASFSGNSYNEQFF	TGTGCCAGTTTTAGCGGAAACTCCTACAATGAGCAGTTCTTC
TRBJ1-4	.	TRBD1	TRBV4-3	CASSQGTGGEKLFF	TGCGCCAGCAGCCAAGGGACAGGGGGTGAAAAACTGTTTTTT
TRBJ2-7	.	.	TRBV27	CASSFATNYEQYF	TGTGCCAGCAGTTTTGCCACAAACTACGAGCAGTACTTC
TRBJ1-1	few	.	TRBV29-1	CSGLVMNTEAFF	TGCAGCGGGCTAGTAATGAACACTGAAGCTTTCTTT
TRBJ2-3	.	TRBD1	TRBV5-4	CASSSRQGTDTQYF	TGTGCCAGCAGCTCTAGACAGGGGACAGATACGCAGTATTTT
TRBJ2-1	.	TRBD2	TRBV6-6	CASSSQGLAGARLFF	TGTGCCAGCAGTTCACAGGGACTAGCGGGAGCCCGACTGTTCTTC
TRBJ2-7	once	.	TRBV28	CASTERSSSYEQYF	TGTGCCAGCACTGAGCGCTCTAGCTCCTACGAGCAGTACTTC
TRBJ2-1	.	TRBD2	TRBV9	CASSVGSGSNNEQFF	TGTGCCAGCAGCGTAGGTAGCGGGAGTAACAATGAGCAGTTCTTC
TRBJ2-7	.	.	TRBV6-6	CASRSGAPYEQYF	TGTGCCAGCAGGTCAGGGGCCCCCTACGAGCAGTACTTC
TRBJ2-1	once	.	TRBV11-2	CASSYYAFSYNEQFF	TGTGCCAGCAGCTACTACGCATTCTCCTACAATGAGCAGTTCTTC
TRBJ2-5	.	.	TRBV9	CASSPTGSVQETQYF	TGTGCCAGCAGCCCGACCGGGTCCGTACAAGAGACCCAGTACTTC
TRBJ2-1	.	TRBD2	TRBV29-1	CSVLSSGISYNEQFF	TGCAGCGTCCTCTCTAGCGGGATCTCCTACAATGAGCAGTTCTTC
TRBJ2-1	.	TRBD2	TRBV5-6	CASRDRRDYPYNEQFF	TGTGCCAGCAGGGACCGACGGGACTATCCATACAATGAGCAGTTCTTC
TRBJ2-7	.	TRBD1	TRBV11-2	CASSLGQGRFYEQYF	TGTGCCAGCAGCTTAGGACAGGGTAGGTTCTACGAGCAGTACTTC
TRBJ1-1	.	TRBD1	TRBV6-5	CASSYSTGMNTEAFF	TGTGCCAGCAGTTACTCGACAGGGATGAACACTGAAGCTTTCTTT
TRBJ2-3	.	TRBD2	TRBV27	CASSPNGRTSGRGTDTQYF	TGTGCCAGCAGTCCAAACGGCCGGACTAGCGGGAGAGGCACAGATACGCAGTATTTT
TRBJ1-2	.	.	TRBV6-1	CASRGSINYGYTF	TGTGCCAGCAGGGGTAGCATTAACTATGGCTACACCTTC
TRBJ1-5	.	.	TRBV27	CASSPRGWPQHF	TGTGCCAGCAGTCCGAGAGGTTGGCCCCAGCATTTT
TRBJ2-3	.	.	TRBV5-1	CASIRGRGGTDTQYF	TGCGCCAGCATCAGGGGACGTGGAGGCACAGATACGCAGTATTTT
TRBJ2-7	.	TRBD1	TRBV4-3	CASSQDLDRGYEQYF	TGCGCCAGCAGCCAAGATCTCGACAGGGGATACGAGCAGTACTTC
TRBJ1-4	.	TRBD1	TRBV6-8	CASSSWDRRYVTNEKLFF	TGTGCCAGCAGTTCATGGGACAGGCGTTATGTGACTAATGAAAAACTGTTTTTT
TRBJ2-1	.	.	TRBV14	CASSRRGTYNEQFF	TGTGCCAGCAGCCGCAGGGGTACCTACAATGAGCAGTTCTTC
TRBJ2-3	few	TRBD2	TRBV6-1	CASSAHRLAGEVADTQYF	TGTGCCAGCAGTGCACACCGACTAGCGGGAGAGGTTGCAGATACGCAGTATTTT